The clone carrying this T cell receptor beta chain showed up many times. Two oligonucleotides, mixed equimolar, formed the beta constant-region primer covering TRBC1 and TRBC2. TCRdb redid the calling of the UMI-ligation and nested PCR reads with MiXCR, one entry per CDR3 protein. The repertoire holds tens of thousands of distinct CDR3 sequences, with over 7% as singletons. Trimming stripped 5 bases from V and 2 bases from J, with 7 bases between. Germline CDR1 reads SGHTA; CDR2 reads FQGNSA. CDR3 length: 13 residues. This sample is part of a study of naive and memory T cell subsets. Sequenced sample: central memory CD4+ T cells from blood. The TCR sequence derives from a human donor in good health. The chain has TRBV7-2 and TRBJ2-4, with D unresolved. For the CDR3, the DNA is TGTGCCAGCAGCCCACCGTCCAAAAACATTCAGTACTTC. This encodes CASSPPSKNIQYF.